This T cell receptor beta chain stems from a study of response to subunit inactivated influenza vaccine. General study points: Authors suggested few new T cells are recruited by each seasonal influenza vaccination.

This clonotype has more than one count but fewer than ten. Its target is not known. TCRdb redid the calling of the RT-PCR reads with MiXCR, one entry per CDR3 protein. The sample holds hundreds of thousands of distinct CDR3 sequences, 15% to 18% seen once. This clonotype was obtained from a man aged 50 or older who received an inactivated influenza vaccine. The sample consisted of PBMCs from blood, taken roughly 13 days after vaccination.

The CDR3 sequence is CASSVATSTDTQYF. CDR3 coding DNA: TGTGCCAGCAGCGTAGCGACTAGCACAGATACGCAGTATTTT. The chain uses TRBV9 and TRBJ2-3; D not certain. The germline CDR1 and CDR2 sequences are SGDLS and YYNGEE. The germline V and J ends were trimmed by 0 bases and 0 bases, with 5 bases remaining between them. The CDR3 consists of 14 residues.